This paragraph reports one T cell receptor beta chain. No antigen is known for it. RNA transcripts were the template for amplifying TCR beta CDR3 regions. An initial round of RT-PCR targeting the TCR CDR3 relied on the HTBI primer set. TCRdb re-analysed the multiplex PCR reads in MiXCR, keeping a single row per CDR3 protein. The sample yields about 510,000 distinct CDR3 sequences, 11% to 15% seen once. Stable hyperthyroidism: no ophthalmopathy progression over 18 months of follow-up. Thyroid ultrasound and orbital computed tomography, with clinical symptoms and serum thyroxine and TRAb, informed diagnoses. This CDR3 has 14 amino acids. Trimming removed 2 bases from V and 0 bases from J, with 7 bases in between. In germline, CDR1 is ENHRY, CDR2 SYGVKD. This sample is part of a study of T cells in Graves' hyperthyroidism and ophthalmopathy. General study points: Most expanded thyroid clonotypes above 0.001 recurred in blood. The model's output predicted ophthalmopathy at a median of roughly 6 months prior to onset.

Material: blood. This sequence was found in a middle-aged woman with Graves' hyperthyroidism. This chain links TRBV10-3 with TRBJ2-5; a weak D match, TRBD2 (6 bases). CDR3 sequence: CAISEVADQETQYF. CDR3 sequence (DNA): TGTGCCATCAGTGAGGTAGCGGACCAAGAGACCCAGTACTTC.